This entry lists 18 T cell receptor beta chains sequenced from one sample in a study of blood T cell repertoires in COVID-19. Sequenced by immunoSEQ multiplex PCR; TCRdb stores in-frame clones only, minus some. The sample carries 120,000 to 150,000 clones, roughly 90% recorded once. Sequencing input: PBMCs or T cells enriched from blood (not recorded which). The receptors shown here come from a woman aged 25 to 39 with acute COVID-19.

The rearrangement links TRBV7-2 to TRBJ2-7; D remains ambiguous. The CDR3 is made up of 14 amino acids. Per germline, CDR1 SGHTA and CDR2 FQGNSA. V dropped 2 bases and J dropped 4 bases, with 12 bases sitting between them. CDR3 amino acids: CASSLLGDGYEQYF. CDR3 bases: TGTGCCAGCAGCTTACTAGGCGACGGGTACGAGCAGTACTTC.

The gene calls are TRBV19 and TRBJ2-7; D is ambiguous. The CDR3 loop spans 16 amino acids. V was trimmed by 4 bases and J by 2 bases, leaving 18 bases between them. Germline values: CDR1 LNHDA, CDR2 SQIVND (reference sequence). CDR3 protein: CASSTQLYRSPYEQYF. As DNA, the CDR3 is TGTGCCAGTAGTACCCAACTCTACCGGTCCCCCTACGAGCAGTACTTC.

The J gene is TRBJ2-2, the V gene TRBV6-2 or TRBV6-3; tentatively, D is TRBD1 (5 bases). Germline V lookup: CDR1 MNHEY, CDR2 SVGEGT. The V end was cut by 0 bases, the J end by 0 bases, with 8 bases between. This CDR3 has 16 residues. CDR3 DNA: TGTGCCAGCAGTTACTCGACAGACGCGAACACCGGGGAGCTGTTTTTT. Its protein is CASSYSTDANTGELFF.

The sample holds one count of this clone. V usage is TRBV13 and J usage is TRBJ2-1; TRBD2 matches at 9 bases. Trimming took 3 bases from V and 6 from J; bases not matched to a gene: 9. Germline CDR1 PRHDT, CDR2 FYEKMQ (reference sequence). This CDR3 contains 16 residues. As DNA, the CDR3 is TGTGCCAGCAGCTTTTCTAGCGGGGACCTACCCAATGAGCAGTTCTTC. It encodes CASSFSSGDLPNEQFF.

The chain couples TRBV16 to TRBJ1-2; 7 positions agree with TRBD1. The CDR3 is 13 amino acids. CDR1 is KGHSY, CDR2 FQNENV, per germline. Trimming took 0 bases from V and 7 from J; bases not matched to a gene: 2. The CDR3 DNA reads TGTGCCAGCAGCCAATCAGGGGGCGGTGGCTACACCTTC. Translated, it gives CASSQSGGGGYTF.

The CDR3 protein is CASSQDLGLAGYEQYF. The CDR3 DNA reads TGCGCCAGCAGCCAAGACCTCGGACTAGCGGGCTACGAGCAGTACTTC. The genes are TRBV4-3 and TRBJ2-7; 11 nucleotides line up with TRBD2. The J segment lost 3 bases and the V segment lost 0 bases, leaving 4 bases of the junction unmatched. The CDR3 contains 16 residues. Germline-derived CDR1 and CDR2 are LGHNA and YSLEER.

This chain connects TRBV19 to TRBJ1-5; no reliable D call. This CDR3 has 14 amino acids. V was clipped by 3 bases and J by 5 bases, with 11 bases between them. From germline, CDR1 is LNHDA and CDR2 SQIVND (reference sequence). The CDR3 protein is CASSIQSGYQPQHF. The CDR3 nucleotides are TGTGCCAGTAGTATCCAGTCGGGATATCAGCCCCAGCATTTT. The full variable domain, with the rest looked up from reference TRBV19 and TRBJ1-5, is DGGITQSPKYLFRKEGQNVTLSCEQNLNHDAMYWYRQDPGQGLRLIYYSQIVNDFQKGDIAEGYSVSREKKESFPLTVTSAQKNPTAFYLCASSIQSGYQPQHFGDGTRLSIL.

CDR3 DNA sequence: TGTGCCAGCAGTCCTCAAGAGTACCCGACTAGTACCTACGAGCAGTACTTC. Translated: CASSPQEYPTSTYEQYF. This sequence joins TRBV28 and TRBJ2-7, with D maybe TRBD2 (6 bases). Germline values: CDR1 MDHEN, CDR2 SYDVKM. This CDR3 region has 17 residues. Trimming removed 5 bases at V and 2 bases at J, with 22 bases between.

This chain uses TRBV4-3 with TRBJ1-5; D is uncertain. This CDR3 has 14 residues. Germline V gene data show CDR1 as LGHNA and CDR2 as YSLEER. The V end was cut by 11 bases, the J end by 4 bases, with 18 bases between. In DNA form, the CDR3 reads TGCGCCGCGAAGTGGTACGCGATTAATCAGCCCCAGCATTTT. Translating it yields CAAKWYAINQPQHF.

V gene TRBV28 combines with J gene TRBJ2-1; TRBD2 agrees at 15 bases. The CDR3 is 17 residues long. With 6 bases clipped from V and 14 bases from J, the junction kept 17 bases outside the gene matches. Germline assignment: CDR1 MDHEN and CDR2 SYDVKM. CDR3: CASRGGGDLGLAGGEFF. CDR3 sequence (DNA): TGTGCCAGCAGGGGGGGAGGGGACTTGGGACTAGCGGGAGGAGAGTTCTTC. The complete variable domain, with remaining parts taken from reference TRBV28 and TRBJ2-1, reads DVKVTQSSRYLVKRTGEKVFLECVQDMDHENMFWYRQDPGLGLRLIYFSYDVKMKEKGDIPEGYSVSREKKERFSLILESASTNQTSMYLCASRGGGDLGLAGGEFFGPGTRLTVL.

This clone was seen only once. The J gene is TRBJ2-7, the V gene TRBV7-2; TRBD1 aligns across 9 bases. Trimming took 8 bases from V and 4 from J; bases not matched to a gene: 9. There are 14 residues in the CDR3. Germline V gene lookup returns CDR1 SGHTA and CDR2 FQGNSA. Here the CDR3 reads CASGRGQGPYEQYF. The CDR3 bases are TGTGCCAGCGGTAGGGGACAGGGACCTTACGAGCAGTACTTC. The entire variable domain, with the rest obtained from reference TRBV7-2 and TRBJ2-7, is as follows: GAGVSQSPSNKVTEKGKDVELRCDPISGHTALYWYRQSLGQGLEFLIYFQGNSAPDKSGLPSDRFSAERTGGSVSTLTIQRTQQEDSAVYLCASGRGQGPYEQYFGPGTRLTVT.

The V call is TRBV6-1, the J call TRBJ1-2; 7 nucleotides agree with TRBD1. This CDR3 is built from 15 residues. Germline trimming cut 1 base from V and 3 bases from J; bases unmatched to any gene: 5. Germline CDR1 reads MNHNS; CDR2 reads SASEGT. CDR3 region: CASSEVSGTDYGYTF. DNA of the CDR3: TGTGCCAGCAGTGAAGTTTCCGGGACAGACTATGGCTACACCTTC.

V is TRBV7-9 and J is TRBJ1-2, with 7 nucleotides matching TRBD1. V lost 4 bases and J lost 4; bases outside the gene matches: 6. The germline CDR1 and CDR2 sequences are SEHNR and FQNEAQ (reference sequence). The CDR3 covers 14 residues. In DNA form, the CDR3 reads TGTGCCAGCAGCTCTCGACAGGGCGGCTATGGCTACACCTTC. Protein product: CASSSRQGGYGYTF.

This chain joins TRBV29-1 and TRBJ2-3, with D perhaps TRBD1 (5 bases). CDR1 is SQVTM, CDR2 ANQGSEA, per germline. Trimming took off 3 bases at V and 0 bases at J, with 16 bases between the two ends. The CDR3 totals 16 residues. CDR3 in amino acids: CSVESQVITSTDTQYF. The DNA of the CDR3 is TGCAGCGTTGAGTCACAGGTGATTACTAGCACAGATACGCAGTATTTT.

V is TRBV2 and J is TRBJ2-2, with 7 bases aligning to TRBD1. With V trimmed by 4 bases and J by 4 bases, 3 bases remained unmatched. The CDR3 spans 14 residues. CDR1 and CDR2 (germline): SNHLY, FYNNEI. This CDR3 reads CASSGGTATGELFF. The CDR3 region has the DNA TGTGCCAGCAGTGGGGGGACAGCCACCGGGGAGCTGTTTTTT.

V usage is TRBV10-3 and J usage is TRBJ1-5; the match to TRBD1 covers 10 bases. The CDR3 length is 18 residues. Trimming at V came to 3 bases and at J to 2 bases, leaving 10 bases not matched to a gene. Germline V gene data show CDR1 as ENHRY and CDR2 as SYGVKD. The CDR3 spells CAISDPTGGLGGNQPQHF. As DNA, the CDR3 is TGTGCCATCAGTGATCCGACAGGGGGCCTTGGGGGCAATCAGCCCCAGCATTTT.

DNA of the CDR3: TGTGCCAGCAGCCAAGGGGGGACAGGGGGCGCGGAGACCCAGTACTTC. Amino acids: CASSQGGTGGAETQYF. This sequence joins TRBV3-1 (or the pseudogene TRBV3-2) and TRBJ2-5; TRBD1 aligns across 12 bases. The germline V gene has CDR1 LGHDT and CDR2 YNNKEL (reference sequence). With 1 base clipped from V and 5 bases from J, the junction kept 5 bases outside the gene matches. The CDR3 runs to 16 residues.

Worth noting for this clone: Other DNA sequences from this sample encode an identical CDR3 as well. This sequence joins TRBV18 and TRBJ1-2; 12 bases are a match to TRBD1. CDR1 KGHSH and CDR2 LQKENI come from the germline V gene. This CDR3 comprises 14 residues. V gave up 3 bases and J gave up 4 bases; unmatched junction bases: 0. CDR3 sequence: CASSPGQGAYGYTF. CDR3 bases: TGTGCCAGCTCACCGGGACAGGGGGCCTATGGCTACACCTTC.